This passage covers 12 T cell receptor beta chains from one sample sequenced in a study of post-analysis software for immune sequencing data. Study results and limitations: When patients were compared with controls, five TRBV segments were more frequent, TRBV5-6, TRBV5-1 and TRBV20-1 among them.

The antigens these receptors bind are not known. Presence of unique molecular identifiers characterized the TCR beta cDNA libraries. One entry per CDR3 protein, called by TCRdb with MiXCR from the PCR reads. The table includes approximately 730,000 distinct CDR3 sequences, about 32% detected once. The sample taken for sequencing was blood. Every receptor here comes from a girl under 18 with multiple sclerosis.

This chain connects TRBV12-3 or TRBV12-4 to TRBJ1-2, with TRBD1 as a possible D gene (5 bases). Trimming removed 5 bases from V and 7 bases from J, with 14 bases in between. This CDR3 region has 13 residues. The CDR3 DNA reads TGTGCCAGCAGTCCCCCCACGGGGGTTGGCTACACCTTC. Translated, it gives CASSPPTGVGYTF.

The chain recombines TRBV6-2 or TRBV6-3 with TRBJ1-2, with a possible D match to TRBD1 (6 bases). Per germline, CDR1 MNHEY and CDR2 SVGEGT. V was pared by 0 bases and J by 0 bases, with 8 bases between. There are 15 residues in the CDR3. For the CDR3, the DNA is TGTGCCAGCAGTTACTCCGACAGGCCTAACTATGGCTACACCTTC. Its translation: CASSYSDRPNYGYTF.

The V call is TRBV6-1, the J call TRBJ2-3; 12 positions agree with TRBD2. After removal of 7 bases from V and 5 bases from J, the junction contained 10 bases not matched to a gene. This CDR3 spans 16 amino acids. Germline V gives CDR1 MNHNS, CDR2 SASEGT. CDR3 nucleotide sequence: TGTGCCAGCAACCGAAGGACTAGCGGGATGCAAGATACGCAGTATTTT. This translates into CASNRRTSGMQDTQYF.

The chain recombines TRBV28 with TRBJ2-2, with D possibly being TRBD2 (5 bases). CDR1 MDHEN and CDR2 SYDVKM come from the germline V gene. This CDR3 is built from 13 residues. V lost 7 bases, J lost 7 bases, and 13 bases lay in between. CDR3 residues: CASTLARRGELFF. In DNA, the CDR3 is TGTGCCAGCACCCTAGCAAGGCGCGGGGAGCTGTTTTTT.

The rearrangement joins TRBV6-1 to TRBJ2-6; D is possibly TRBD2 (7 bases). Germline CDR1 and CDR2: MNHNS and SASEGT. Trimming took off 1 base at V and 3 bases at J, with 19 bases between the two ends. The CDR3 spans 19 residues. CDR3 coding DNA: TGTGCCAGCAGTGAAGTCCTTTCGGGGGGCTTGGGTGGGGCCAACGTCCTGACTTTC. Its translation: CASSEVLSGGLGGANVLTF.

This chain uses TRBV3-1 with TRBJ2-3; D gene uncertain. The CDR3 has 16 amino acids. The V end was cut by 0 bases, the J end by 3 bases, with 13 bases between. Germline values: CDR1 LGHDT, CDR2 YNNKEL (reference sequence). CDR3 nucleotides: TGTGCCAGCAGCCAAGATCGCCGCGGTGGAACAGATACGCAGTATTTT. This encodes CASSQDRRGGTDTQYF.

The V gene is TRBV28, the J gene TRBJ1-1; unclear D gene. The CDR3 has 13 residues. Germline CDR1 MDHEN, CDR2 SYDVKM. V dropped 8 bases and J dropped 1 base, with 11 bases sitting between them. CDR3 loop: CASLPPANTEAFF. Written as DNA, the CDR3 is TGTGCCAGCCTCCCCCCAGCGAACACTGAAGCTTTCTTT. The entire variable domain, with the rest obtained from reference TRBV28 and TRBJ1-1, is as follows: DVKVTQSSRYLVKRTGEKVFLECVQDMDHENMFWYRQDPGLGLRLIYFSYDVKMKEKGDIPEGYSVSREKKERFSLILESASTNQTSMYLCASLPPANTEAFFGQGTRLTVV.

This clonotype was detected only a few times. The rearrangement links TRBV6-5 to TRBJ1-2, with a weak D call TRBD1 (5 bases). V lost 6 bases and J 1 base, leaving 18 bases between the germline ends. CDR3 length: 16 residues. Germline V gene sequence: CDR1 MNHEY, CDR2 SVGAGI. The CDR3: CASRAQGRAHNYGYTF. The CDR3 region has the DNA TGTGCCAGCAGAGCCCAGGGCCGCGCCCATAACTATGGCTACACCTTC.

V and J are TRBV27 and TRBJ1-5, with D tentatively TRBD1 (5 bases). The CDR3 has 16 residues. CDR1 and CDR2 from the germline V gene are MNHEY and SMNVEV (reference sequence). Trimming removed 0 bases at V and 2 bases at J, with 11 bases between. CDR3 residues: CASSLSGTPGNQPQHF. The CDR3 DNA is TGTGCCAGCAGTTTATCGGGGACGCCGGGCAATCAGCCCCAGCATTTT.

V is TRBV29-1 and J is TRBJ2-3; perhaps TRBD2 as D (9 bases). V was pared by 7 bases and J by 3 bases, with 29 bases between. Germline V lookup: CDR1 SQVTM, CDR2 ANQGSEA. The CDR3 has 18 residues. The CDR3 spells CSAEGQVYSGSLTDTQYF. The CDR3 coding sequence is TGCAGCGCCGAGGGACAGGTCTATAGCGGGAGCTTAACAGATACGCAGTATTTT.

The chain uses TRBV5-5 and TRBJ2-2, with TRBD1 matching over 9 bases. The germline V gene encodes CDR1 SGHKS and CDR2 YYEKEE (reference sequence). This CDR3 region has 15 residues. Losses at the gene ends were 1 base for V and 7 bases for J; bases not matched to a gene: 5. CDR3 in amino acids: CASSLLTGGDGELFF. In DNA, the CDR3 is TGTGCCAGCAGCTTGTTGACAGGGGGGGACGGGGAGCTGTTTTTT. The full variable domain, rest sourced from reference TRBV5-5 and TRBJ2-2, is DAGVTQSPTHLIKTRGQQVTLRCSPISGHKSVSWYQQVLGQGPQFIFQYYEKEERGRGNFPDRFSARQFPNYSSELNVNALLLGDSALYLCASSLLTGGDGELFFGEGSRLTVL.

This clonotype showed up just a few times. The V and J genes are TRBV7-2 and TRBJ1-5; D is perhaps TRBD1 (5 bases). CDR1 SGHTA and CDR2 FQGNSA come from the germline V gene. The germline V and J ends were trimmed by 5 bases and 7 bases, with 24 bases remaining between them. The CDR3 sequence is 17 residues long. CDR3: CASSPEGQGIPGQPQHF. DNA of the CDR3: TGTGCCAGCAGCCCAGAAGGCCAGGGTATACCGGGGCAGCCCCAGCATTTT.